This T cell receptor beta chain was sequenced for a study of regulatory T cells in long-lasting Graves disease. iRepertoire HTBI primers and Arm-PCR of CDR3 regions built TCR beta libraries. TCRdb itself ran the multiplex PCR reads through MiXCR, one entry per CDR3 protein. This table has 450,000 to 700,000 distinct CDR3 sequences, around an eighth appearing once. The time point here: newly diagnosed GD, antithyroid drugs for less than 3 months. The TCR library was prepared using RNA isolated from PBMCs. This clonotype was observed a handful of times. Germline loops: CDR1 SGHRS, CDR2 YFSETQ. The CDR3 contains 13 residues. The germline V and J ends were trimmed by 1 base and 6 bases, with 5 bases remaining between them. The same data also contributed to another study, on T cells in Graves' hyperthyroidism and ophthalmopathy.

The sequencing used peripheral blood mononuclear cells (PBMCs), collected at new diagnosis, from a patient treated with antithyroid drugs. The TCR comes from a man aged 25 to 45 with Graves disease. This sequence joins TRBV5-1 and TRBJ2-6; D is unclear. CDR3 amino acids: CASSLPLANVLTF. DNA for the CDR3: TGCGCCAGCAGCTTGCCCCTGGCCAACGTCCTGACTTTC. Full variable domain (missing parts from reference TRBV5-1 and TRBJ2-6): KAGVTQTPRYLIKTRGQQVTLSCSPISGHRSVSWYQQTPGQGLQFLFEYFSETQRNKGNFPGRFSGRQFSNSRSEMNVSTLELGDSALYLCASSLPLANVLTFGAGSRLTVL.